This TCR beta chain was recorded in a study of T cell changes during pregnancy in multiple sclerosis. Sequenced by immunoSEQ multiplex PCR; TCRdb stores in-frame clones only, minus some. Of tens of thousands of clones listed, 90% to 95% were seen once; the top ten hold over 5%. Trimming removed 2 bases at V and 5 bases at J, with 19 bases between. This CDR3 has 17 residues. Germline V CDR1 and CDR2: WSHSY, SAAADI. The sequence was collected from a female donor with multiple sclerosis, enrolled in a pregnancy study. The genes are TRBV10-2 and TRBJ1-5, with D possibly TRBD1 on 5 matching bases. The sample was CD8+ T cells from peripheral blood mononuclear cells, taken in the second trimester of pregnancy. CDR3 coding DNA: TGCGCCAGCAGTGAGGAACCCACACGGAGGGGCGATCAGCCCCAGCATTTT. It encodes CASSEEPTRRGDQPQHF.